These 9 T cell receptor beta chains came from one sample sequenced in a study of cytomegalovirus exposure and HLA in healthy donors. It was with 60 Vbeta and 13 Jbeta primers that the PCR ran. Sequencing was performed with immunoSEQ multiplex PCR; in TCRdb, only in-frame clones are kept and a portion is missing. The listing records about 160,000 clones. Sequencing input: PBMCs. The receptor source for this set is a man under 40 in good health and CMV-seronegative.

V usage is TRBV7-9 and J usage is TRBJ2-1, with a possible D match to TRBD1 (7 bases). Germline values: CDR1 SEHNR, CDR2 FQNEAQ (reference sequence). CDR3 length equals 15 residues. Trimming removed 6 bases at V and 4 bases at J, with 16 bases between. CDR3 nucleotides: TGTGCCAGCAGTTTACTGGGGGGACAGTACAATGAGCAGTTCTTC. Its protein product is CASSLLGGQYNEQFF.

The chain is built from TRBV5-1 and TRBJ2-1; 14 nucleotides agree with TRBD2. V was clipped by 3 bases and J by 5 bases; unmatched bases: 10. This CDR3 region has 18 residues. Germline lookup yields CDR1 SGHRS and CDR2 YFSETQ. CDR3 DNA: TGCGCCAGCAGCTCTTACCCCGGGGGACTAGCGGGAGACAATGAGCAGTTCTTC. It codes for CASSSYPGGLAGDNEQFF.

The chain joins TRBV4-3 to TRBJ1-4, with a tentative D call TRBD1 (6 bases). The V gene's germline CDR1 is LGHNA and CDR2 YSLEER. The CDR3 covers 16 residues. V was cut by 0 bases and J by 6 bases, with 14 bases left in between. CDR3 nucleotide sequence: TGCGCCAGCAGCCAAGATTGGACAGCAAGTTATGAAAAACTGTTTTTT. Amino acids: CASSQDWTASYEKLFF.

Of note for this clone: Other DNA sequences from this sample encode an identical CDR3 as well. The CDR3 region is CASSKDSSGYTF. CDR3 coding DNA: TGCGCCAGCAGTAAGGACAGTTCGGGCTACACCTTC. The chain couples TRBV10-2 to TRBJ1-2; D may be TRBD1 (6 bases). This CDR3 has 12 residues. Germline assignment: CDR1 WSHSY and CDR2 SAAADI. V lost 5 bases and J 8 bases, leaving 12 bases between the germline ends.

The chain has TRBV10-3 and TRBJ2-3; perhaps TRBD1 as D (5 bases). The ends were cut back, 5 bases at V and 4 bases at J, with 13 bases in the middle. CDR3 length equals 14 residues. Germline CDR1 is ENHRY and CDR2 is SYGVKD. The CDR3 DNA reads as TGTGCCATCAGTCCATCCTCAGGGCCAGATACGCAGTATTTT. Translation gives CAISPSSGPDTQYF.

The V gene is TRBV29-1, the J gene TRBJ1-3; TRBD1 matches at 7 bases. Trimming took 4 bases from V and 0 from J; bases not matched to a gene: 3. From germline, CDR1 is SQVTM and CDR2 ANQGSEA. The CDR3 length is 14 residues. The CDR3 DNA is TGCAGCGTTGGCCGGGACAGCTCTGGAAACACCATATATTTT. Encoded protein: CSVGRDSSGNTIYF. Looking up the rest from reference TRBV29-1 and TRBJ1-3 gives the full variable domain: SAVISQKPSRDICQRGTSLTIQCQVDSQVTMMFWYRQQPGQSLTLIATANQGSEATYESGFVIDKFPISRPNLTFSTLTVSNMSPEDSSIYLCSVGRDSSGNTIYFGEGSWLTVV.

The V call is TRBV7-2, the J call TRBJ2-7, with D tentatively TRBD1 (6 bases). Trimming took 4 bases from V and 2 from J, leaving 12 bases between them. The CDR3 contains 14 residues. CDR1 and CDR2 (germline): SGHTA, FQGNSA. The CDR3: CASSSSGDTYEQYF. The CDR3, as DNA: TGTGCCAGCAGCTCTTCAGGGGACACCTACGAGCAGTACTTC.

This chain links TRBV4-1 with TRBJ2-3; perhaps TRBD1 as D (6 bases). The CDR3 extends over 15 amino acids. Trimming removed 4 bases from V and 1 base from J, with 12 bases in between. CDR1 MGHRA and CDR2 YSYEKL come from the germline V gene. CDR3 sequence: CASSPGQHRTDTQYF. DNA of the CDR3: TGCGCCAGCAGCCCCGGACAGCACCGCACAGATACGCAGTATTTT.

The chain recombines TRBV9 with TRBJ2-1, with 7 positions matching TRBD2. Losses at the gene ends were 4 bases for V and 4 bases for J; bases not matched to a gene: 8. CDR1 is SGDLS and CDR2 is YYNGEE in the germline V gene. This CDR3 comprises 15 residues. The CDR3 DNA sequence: TGTGCCAGCAGCCCCCGGGGGGAGGGTTACAATGAGCAGTTCTTC. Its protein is CASSPRGEGYNEQFF.